Each of the 15 T cell receptor beta chains below was sequenced from the same sample in a study of a mutant IDH1 vaccine in newly diagnosed glioma. TCRdb's copy holds only in-frame clones and misses some; the assay was immunoSEQ multiplex PCR. The data contain 85,000 to 100,000 clones, about four fifths of them singletons. Time point defined: baseline, week 1 (first vaccination visit). As to treatment: pre-vaccination baseline after standard-of-care therapy. The sequences come from PBMCs, collected from a glioma patient treated with radiotherapy, temozolomide or both. Every receptor here comes from a man in his forties with glioma.

This clone was observed a handful of times. V and J are TRBV7-9 and TRBJ2-7, with D unclear. With 3 bases removed from V and 2 bases from J, the gap between germline ends came to 17 bases. The CDR3 is 16 residues long. The germline CDR1 and CDR2 sequences are SEHNR and FQNEAQ (reference sequence). CDR3 nucleotides: TGTGCCAGCAGCTTCTCCAGCACACTCTTGACCTACGAGCAGTACTTC. Amino acid sequence: CASSFSSTLLTYEQYF.

This clone came up a few times. The V call is TRBV9, the J call TRBJ1-3; D gene ambiguous. The length of the CDR3 is 16 residues. V dropped 0 bases and J dropped 0 bases, with 10 bases sitting between them. Germline loops: CDR1 SGDLS, CDR2 YYNGEE. In DNA, the CDR3 is TGTGCCAGCAGCGTAGACTTCGGGAGCTCTGGAAACACCATATATTTT. As protein: CASSVDFGSSGNTIYF.

This clone was picked up a small number of times. The CDR3 protein is CASSPSIGFTQYF. The CDR3 bases are TGTGCCAGCAGTCCTTCTATAGGGTTTACGCAGTATTTT. The V call is TRBV27, the J call TRBJ2-3, with D unresolved. The CDR3 is 13 residues long. V gave up 5 bases and J gave up 8 bases, with 14 bases separating them. The germline V gene encodes CDR1 MNHEY and CDR2 SMNVEV (reference sequence).

The chain combines TRBV18 with TRBJ1-5, with 10 bases identical to TRBD1. The CDR3 has 16 residues. The germline V gene encodes CDR1 KGHSH and CDR2 LQKENI. The ends lost 3 bases at V and 4 bases at J; junction bases unmatched: 6. This CDR3 reads CASSPFPGQGNQPQHF. CDR3 bases: TGTGCCAGCTCACCGTTTCCGGGACAGGGGAATCAGCCCCAGCATTTT. The variable domain in full, completed from reference TRBV18 and TRBJ1-5, reads NAGVMQNPRHLVRRRGQEARLRCSPMKGHSHVYWYRQLPEEGLKFMVYLQKENIIDESGMPKERFSAEFPKEGPSILRIQQVVRGDSAAYFCASSPFPGQGNQPQHFGDGTRLSIL.

V gene TRBV5-1 combines with J gene TRBJ2-5, with D possibly being TRBD2 (5 bases). Per the germline V gene, CDR1 is SGHRS and CDR2 is YFSETQ. With 4 bases removed from V and 2 bases from J, the gap between germline ends came to 15 bases. The CDR3 loop spans 15 amino acids. The CDR3 bases are TGCGCCAGCAGCCCTCAGTCGGGATATCAAGAGACCCAGTACTTC. It specifies CASSPQSGYQETQYF. Variable domain in full (rest from reference TRBV5-1 and TRBJ2-5): KAGVTQTPRYLIKTRGQQVTLSCSPISGHRSVSWYQQTPGQGLQFLFEYFSETQRNKGNFPGRFSGRQFSNSRSEMNVSTLELGDSALYLCASSPQSGYQETQYFGPGTRLLVL.

This sequence joins TRBV6-5 and TRBJ2-7; D may be TRBD1 (5 bases). The length of the CDR3 is 15 residues. Germline V gives CDR1 MNHEY, CDR2 SVGAGI. Trimming stripped 6 bases from V and 0 bases from J, with 15 bases between. Here the CDR3 reads CASRIGDRVSYEQYF. The DNA for the CDR3 is TGTGCCAGCAGAATAGGCGACAGAGTCTCCTACGAGCAGTACTTC.

This rearrangement joins TRBV18 to TRBJ2-5; TRBD2 matches 9 bases. After removal of 3 bases from V and 5 bases from J, the junction contained 4 bases not matched to a gene. The germline CDR1 and CDR2 sequences are KGHSH and LQKENI. The CDR3 runs to 14 residues. Here the CDR3 reads CASSPGLAVETQYF. Here the CDR3 DNA reads TGTGCCAGCTCACCGGGACTAGCAGTGGAGACCCAGTACTTC. Variable domain in full (rest from reference TRBV18 and TRBJ2-5): NAGVMQNPRHLVRRRGQEARLRCSPMKGHSHVYWYRQLPEEGLKFMVYLQKENIIDESGMPKERFSAEFPKEGPSILRIQQVVRGDSAAYFCASSPGLAVETQYFGPGTRLLVL.

Relative to its sample, this clone is large. V gene TRBV9 combines with J gene TRBJ2-1; 15 nucleotides match TRBD2. Germline V gene sequence: CDR1 SGDLS, CDR2 YYNGEE. This CDR3 is built from 15 residues. V gave up 3 bases and J gave up 8 bases; unmatched junction bases: 3. The CDR3 nucleotides read TGTGCCAGCAGCGCTGGGACTAGCGGGAGGCATGAGCAGTTCTTC. It translates to CASSAGTSGRHEQFF.

The gene calls are TRBV29-1 and TRBJ1-5; 10 bases match TRBD1. There are 13 residues in the CDR3. Germline loops: CDR1 SQVTM, CDR2 ANQGSEA. The CDR3 sequence: CSAGTGVSQPQHF. The CDR3 bases are TGCAGTGCCGGGACAGGGGTAAGTCAGCCCCAGCATTTT. Full variable domain (rest looked up from reference TRBV29-1 and TRBJ1-5): SAVISQKPSRDICQRGTSLTIQCQVDSQVTMMFWYRQQPGQSLTLIATANQGSEATYESGFVIDKFPISRPNLTFSTLTVSNMSPEDSSIYLCSAGTGVSQPQHFGDGTRLSIL.

Regarding this clone: A read error may produce the germline difference seen at one junction end. The chain carries TRBV7-7 and TRBJ2-3, with TRBD1 identical over 7 bases. The CDR3 has 15 amino acids. Germline assignment: CDR1 SSHAT and CDR2 FNYEAQ (reference sequence). The CDR3 nucleotides are TGTGCTAGCAGCTTAGGGGACAGAAGCACAGATACGCAGTATTTT. Translation: CASSLGDRSTDTQYF.

The chain couples TRBV10-2 to TRBJ1-1, with 7 bases aligning to TRBD1. V gave up 7 bases and J gave up 4 bases; unmatched junction bases: 6. The length of the CDR3 is 13 residues. Germline V gives CDR1 WSHSY, CDR2 SAAADI. CDR3 bases: TGCGCCAGCATGACACAGGGGATCACTGAAGCTTTCTTT. Protein product: CASMTQGITEAFF.

The CDR3 sequence: CASSLAKQTGELFF. The CDR3 nucleotides read TGTGCCAGCAGCTTAGCGAAACAGACCGGGGAGCTGTTTTTT. The rearrangement uses TRBV7-2 and TRBJ2-2; no clear D gene. Germline lookup yields CDR1 SGHTA and CDR2 FQGNSA. V was shortened by 0 bases and J by 5 bases, with 7 bases between the two germline ends. The CDR3 is made up of 14 amino acids.

The rearrangement joins TRBV9 to TRBJ2-7; D gene unclear. V lost 4 bases to trimming and J lost 6 bases, with 20 bases between them. The CDR3 runs to 15 residues. Germline V CDR1 and CDR2: SGDLS, YYNGEE. Here the CDR3 DNA reads TGTGCCAGCAGCTCCGACCGAGTAGGGCTTGGCGAGCAGTACTTC. Protein: CASSSDRVGLGEQYF.

The chain uses TRBV5-1 and TRBJ2-2; 8 nucleotides line up with TRBD1. Trimming at V came to 1 base and at J to 2 bases, leaving 7 bases not matched to a gene. Looked up from germline, CDR1 is SGHRS and CDR2 is YFSETQ. This CDR3 spans 17 amino acids. The CDR3 nucleotides read TGCGCCAGCAGCTTGCTTCCGGGACAGGTTAACACCGGGGAGCTGTTTTTT. Translated, it gives CASSLLPGQVNTGELFF.

The chain uses TRBV11-1 and TRBJ1-1; no reliable D call. The ends were cut back, 3 bases at V and 3 bases at J, with 11 bases in the middle. CDR3 size: 14 residues. Germline-derived CDR1 and CDR2 are SGHAT and FQDESV (reference sequence). The DNA for the CDR3 is TGTGCCAGCAGCTTGGGGAGGGCGGACACTGAAGCTTTCTTT. Residues: CASSLGRADTEAFF. The full variable domain, rest sourced from reference TRBV11-1 and TRBJ1-1, is EAEVAQSPRYKITEKSQAVAFWCDPISGHATLYWYRQILGQGPELLVQFQDESVVDDSQLPKDRFSAERLKGVDSTLKIQPAELGDSAMYLCASSLGRADTEAFFGQGTRLTVV.